This T cell receptor gamma chain was sequenced in a study of Vδ1+ human thymocytes. General study findings and limits: Despite high sort purity, roughly a fifth of thymic T cell receptor delta sequences were Vdelta2. In the thymus, TRG and TRD repertoires looked highly polyclonal with Gaussian CDR3 lengths. The authors advised highly purified populations and single-cell validation.

Germline V lookup: CDR1 GITISATS, CDR2 ISYDGTV (reference sequence). The length of the CDR3 is 13 residues. Trimming removed 2 bases from V and 11 bases from J; junction bases left unmatched: 12. Thymocytes were sorted as CD3+ TCRVdelta1+ TCRVdelta2- after alphabeta T cell depletion. Worth noting for this clone: Its antigen is unknown.

The template was reverse-transcribed extracted RNA. Multiplex PCR used pooled V-gene forward primers and a constant-region reverse primer to amplify CDR3s. TCRdb ran CATT on the multiplex PCR reads. The profile shows more than 35,000 gamma-chain clones, 20% to 25% of them singletons. This clonotype was obtained from a girl less than two years old who had congenital heart surgery. The V gene is TRGV9, the J gene TRGJ1 or TRGJ2. Sequencing input: Vdelta1+ gamma-delta thymocytes from the thymus. Subset of the sample: FACS-sorted CD3+ TCRalphabeta- TCRVdelta1+ TCRVdelta2- thymocytes. This chain's CDR3 is CALWEAVRSQKLF. As DNA, the CDR3 is TGTGCCTTGTGGGAGGCCGTTAGGTCCCAGAAACTCTTT.